The sequence of this T cell receptor (beta chain) was determined in a study of response to subunit inactivated influenza vaccine. The study's findings and limits: Few additional T cells are recruited per seasonal influenza vaccination, authors suggested.

V lost 4 bases and J lost 4; bases outside the gene matches: 4. This CDR3 has 14 amino acids. One entry per CDR3 protein results from TCRdb running MiXCR on the RT-PCR reads. The data hold about 570,000 distinct CDR3 sequences, with about 11% observed a single time. This clonotype was seen more than once but under ten times. Its antigen is unknown. These data are also associated with another study on T cells expressing NK-cell markers. That source adds: With UMIs, 5'RACE template switching was used to make TCR beta cDNA. Four of the donors also had these clonotypes leading their CD3+CD56-NKG2C+ fraction.

The chain joins TRBV12-3 or TRBV12-4 to TRBJ1-5; TRBD1 aligns across 7 bases. Sequencing was performed on PBMCs from blood, taken on the day of vaccination. This receptor was obtained from a man in his forties or fifties who received an inactivated influenza vaccine. Here the CDR3 reads CASSSRDRNQPQHF. Written as DNA, the CDR3 is TGTGCCAGCAGTTCCCGGGACAGAAATCAGCCCCAGCATTTT.